What follows are 24 T cell receptor beta chains derived from one specimen sequenced in a study of cytomegalovirus exposure and HLA in healthy donors. Primers included in the PCR were 60 Vbeta and 13 Jbeta primers. This table comes from immunoSEQ multiplex PCR, and its TCRdb copy is limited to in-frame clones, with some not included. The top ten hold about 2.5% of the sample, which has some 98,000 clones, approximately 70% seen once. Sample: PBMCs. Receptors were obtained from a man in his fifties or sixties in good health and CMV-seronegative.

The chain couples TRBV29-1 to TRBJ2-1, with D possibly TRBD2 on 5 matching bases. CDR1 is SQVTM, CDR2 ANQGSEA, per germline. Between the trimmed V and J ends, which lost 7 bases and 5 bases, there was a span of 6 bases. The CDR3 is 10 amino acids. In nucleotides, the CDR3 is TGCAGCGGGGGAGACAATGAGCAGTTCTTC. Its translation is CSGGDNEQFF.

The V call is TRBV7-9, the J call TRBJ2-7; no firm D call. V shed 4 bases and J shed 6 bases, with 16 bases lying between them. This CDR3 comprises 14 residues. Germline CDR1 SEHNR, CDR2 FQNEAQ (reference sequence). The DNA for the CDR3 is TGTGCCAGCAGCTCGGTCGGGTCCAGTCCCGAGCAGTACTTC. Translating gives CASSSVGSSPEQYF.

The J gene is TRBJ2-5, the V gene TRBV28, with 8 bases aligning to TRBD2. The J call may be faulty, since TRBJ2-7 better matches the DNA end. The CDR3 covers 15 residues. Germline V gives CDR1 MDHEN, CDR2 SYDVKM. This chain's CDR3 is CASSSLGLGPFEQYF. The DNA for the CDR3 is TGTGCCAGCAGTTCGTTGGGACTAGGCCCGTTCGAGCAGTACTTC.

V is TRBV25-1 and J is TRBJ1-2; 9 bases are shared with TRBD1. Trimming removed 5 bases from V and 6 bases from J; junction bases left unmatched: 7. Germline lookup yields CDR1 MGHDK and CDR2 SYGVNS. The CDR3 contains 14 residues. The CDR3 DNA reads as TGTGCCAGCAGTCTTATAGGGACAGGGAATGGCTACACCTTC. Protein: CASSLIGTGNGYTF.

The genes are TRBV7-2 and TRBJ2-5, with a possible D match to TRBD1 (6 bases). CDR3 length: 17 amino acids. V lost 4 bases and J lost 1, with 19 bases in between. Germline loops: CDR1 SGHTA, CDR2 FQGNSA. CDR3 in amino acids: CASSSPRGPSLQETQYF. The CDR3 region has the DNA TGTGCCAGCAGCTCCCCCAGGGGACCGAGCCTCCAAGAGACCCAGTACTTC.

This sequence joins TRBV11-3 and TRBJ1-6, with a tentative D call TRBD1 (6 bases). Germline values: CDR1 SGHNT, CDR2 YENEEA. The ends were cut back, 4 bases at V and 7 bases at J, with 11 bases in the middle. The length of the CDR3 is 14 residues. CDR3 sequence: CASSSTGKNSPLHF. The CDR3 nucleotides are TGTGCCAGCAGCTCTACAGGGAAAAATTCACCCCTCCACTTT.

The rearrangement uses TRBV5-1 and TRBJ2-3, with D possibly being TRBD1 (5 bases). The V and J ends lost 1 base and 4 bases respectively, with 16 bases between them. Looked up from germline, CDR1 is SGHRS and CDR2 is YFSETQ. The CDR3 extends over 16 amino acids. Here the CDR3 reads CASSLKSGLGPDTQYF. For the CDR3, the DNA is TGCGCCAGCAGCTTGAAATCAGGGCTTGGTCCAGATACGCAGTATTTT.

This clone was counted only a few times. The V call is TRBV2, the J call TRBJ1-1, with 7 positions matching TRBD1. The germline CDR1 and CDR2 sequences are SNHLY and FYNNEI. With V trimmed by 5 bases and J by 1 base, 1 base remained unmatched. This CDR3 comprises 13 residues. The CDR3 bases are TGTGCCAGCAGTCGACAGGGGAACACTGAAGCTTTCTTT. Amino acids: CASSRQGNTEAFF.

In regard to this clone: The same CDR3 can be traced to other DNA sequences in this sample. The chain links TRBV29-1 to TRBJ2-3; a weak D match, TRBD1 (6 bases). CDR1 and CDR2 from the germline V gene are SQVTM and ANQGSEA. The V end lost 7 bases, the J end lost 5 bases, and 16 bases lay between the germline ends. The CDR3 extends over 13 amino acids. The CDR3 sequence is CSATQGAGDTQYF. As DNA, the CDR3 is TGCAGCGCCACACAGGGAGCTGGAGATACGCAGTATTTT.

The chain employs TRBV16 and TRBJ1-6; no clear D gene. The germline CDR1 and CDR2 sequences are KGHSY and FQNENV. V was shortened by 4 bases and J by 9 bases, with 16 bases between the two germline ends. The CDR3 covers 15 residues. In DNA, the CDR3 is TGTGCCAGCAGCCCTATAAGTCCCTACTTTTCACCCCTCCACTTT. Translated, it gives CASSPISPYFSPLHF.

The chain carries TRBV11-3 and TRBJ2-7; TRBD1 agrees at 7 bases. Germline CDR1 is SGHNT and CDR2 is YENEEA. The CDR3 extends over 13 amino acids. The J segment lost 6 bases and the V segment lost 2 bases, leaving 4 bases of the junction unmatched. CDR3 sequence reads: CASSLTGESEQYF. CDR3 DNA: TGTGCCAGCAGCTTAACAGGGGAGAGCGAGCAGTACTTC.

This rearrangement joins TRBV9 to TRBJ2-2, with a weak D call TRBD1 (5 bases). This CDR3 has 13 amino acids. V lost 4 bases and J 5 bases, leaving 9 bases between the germline ends. Germline CDR1 SGDLS, CDR2 YYNGEE. CDR3 loop: CASSYRWTGELFF. CDR3 bases: TGTGCCAGCAGCTACAGGTGGACCGGGGAGCTGTTTTTT.

The V gene is TRBV6-1, the J gene TRBJ2-3; D is uncertain. Trimming left V 0 bases short and J 8 bases short, with 12 bases between. Germline-derived CDR1 and CDR2 are MNHNS and SASEGT. The CDR3 loop spans 14 amino acids. The CDR3 here is CASSEALTPGTQYF. The CDR3, as DNA: TGTGCCAGCAGTGAAGCGCTTACCCCGGGTACGCAGTATTTT.

The chain recombines TRBV7-8 with TRBJ1-5; 8 bases match TRBD1. There are 20 residues in the CDR3. J was trimmed by 2 bases and V by 1 base; bases with no gene match: 16. The germline CDR1 and CDR2 sequences are SGHVS and FQNEAQ. CDR3 coding DNA: TGTGCCAGCAGCTTAGTTTCTAGGTATGTCGGACAGGGTGGCAATCAGCCCCAGCATTTT. Translation gives CASSLVSRYVGQGGNQPQHF.

The chain has TRBV7-9 and TRBJ2-3; no firm D call. This CDR3 is built from 13 residues. Trimming removed 5 bases at V and 11 bases at J, with 17 bases between. Germline values: CDR1 SEHNR, CDR2 FQNEAQ (reference sequence). The CDR3 region has the DNA TGTGCCAGCAGCCCTACTGCGGTTCTTAAGCAGTATTTT. Amino acids: CASSPTAVLKQYF.

V and J are TRBV6-5 and TRBJ1-1; TRBD1 matches at 7 bases. V gave up 6 bases and J gave up 13 bases; unmatched junction bases: 8. The CDR3 totals 11 residues. Germline lookup yields CDR1 MNHEY and CDR2 SVGAGI. DNA for the CDR3: TGTGCCAGCAGATCGGGACAGTTGCTTTTCTTT. Amino acid sequence: CASRSGQLLFF.

The chain recombines TRBV4-3 with TRBJ1-1, with a possible D match to TRBD1 (6 bases). CDR1 is LGHNA and CDR2 is YSLEER in the germline V gene. The V end lost 3 bases, the J end lost 4 bases, and 15 bases lay between the germline ends. The CDR3 extends over 15 amino acids. The CDR3 DNA reads TGCGCCAGCAGCCACAACCGGGACATCGGCACTGAAGCTTTCTTT. Its protein is CASSHNRDIGTEAFF.

This clone was counted between two and nine times. This sequence joins TRBV6-5 and TRBJ1-5, with 8 bases that match TRBD1. J was trimmed by 5 bases and V by 4 bases; bases with no gene match: 7. Germline-derived CDR1 and CDR2 are MNHEY and SVGAGI. The CDR3 runs 15 residues. CDR3 sequence (DNA): TGTGCCAGCAGTTCCCGGGACAGGTACGATCAGCCCCAGCATTTT. Amino acids: CASSSRDRYDQPQHF.

The chain combines TRBV6-4 with TRBJ2-3; D gene uncertain. The CDR3 sequence is 14 residues long. V was clipped by 3 bases and J by 2 bases, with 9 bases between them. The germline CDR1 and CDR2 sequences are MRHNA and SNTAGT. For the CDR3, the DNA is TGTGCCAGCAGTGAGGCCCCCGACACAGATACGCAGTATTTT. Translated, it gives CASSEAPDTDTQYF.

This chain connects TRBV5-1 to TRBJ2-7; 10 positions agree with TRBD2. V lost 2 bases to trimming and J lost 2 bases; unmatched junction nucleotides: 1. Germline-derived CDR1 and CDR2 are SGHRS and YFSETQ. The CDR3 has 14 residues. CDR3: CASSFSGGTYEQYF. DNA for the CDR3: TGCGCCAGCAGCTTTAGCGGGGGGACCTACGAGCAGTACTTC. Using reference TRBV5-1 and TRBJ2-7 for the parts outside the CDR3, the full variable domain is KAGVTQTPRYLIKTRGQQVTLSCSPISGHRSVSWYQQTPGQGLQFLFEYFSETQRNKGNFPGRFSGRQFSNSRSEMNVSTLELGDSALYLCASSFSGGTYEQYFGPGTRLTVT.

The chain has TRBV6-6 and TRBJ1-5; a possible D gene is TRBD1 (5 bases). V was shortened by 7 bases and J by 1 base, with 14 bases between the two germline ends. Germline lookup yields CDR1 MNHNY and CDR2 SVGAGI (reference sequence). The CDR3 runs to 15 residues. The CDR3 DNA follows: TGTGCCAGCAATGGGGCAAATTGGAGCAATCAGCCCCAGCATTTT. Translation: CASNGANWSNQPQHF.

The chain employs TRBV6-1 and TRBJ2-2, with D possibly TRBD1 on 5 matching bases. CDR3 length equals 15 residues. Trimming pared 1 base from V and 5 bases from J, leaving 11 bases between. The germline CDR1 and CDR2 sequences are MNHNS and SASEGT. CDR3 sequence reads: CASSEEARGTGELFF. CDR3 DNA: TGTGCCAGCAGTGAAGAGGCTAGGGGAACCGGGGAGCTGTTTTTT.

This clone was observed a handful of times. The chain joins TRBV7-9 to TRBJ2-1; 16 bases are shared with TRBD2. The ends lost 1 base at V and 3 bases at J; junction bases unmatched: 6. The CDR3 consists of 19 residues. Germline assignment: CDR1 SEHNR and CDR2 FQNEAQ (reference sequence). CDR3 protein: CASSLEGLAGGSIYNEQFF. In DNA, the CDR3 is TGTGCCAGCAGCTTAGAGGGACTAGCGGGAGGGTCCATCTACAATGAGCAGTTCTTC.

The V and J genes are TRBV25-1 and TRBJ2-7, with TRBD1 matching 10 bases. The V gene's germline CDR1 is MGHDK and CDR2 SYGVNS. CDR3 size: 14 residues. V was pared by 6 bases and J by 3 bases, with 5 bases of the junction left unmatched. This CDR3 reads CASRGDRGSYEQYF. The CDR3 DNA follows: TGTGCCAGCAGGGGGGACAGGGGAAGCTACGAGCAGTACTTC.